Each of the 17 T cell receptor beta chains below was sequenced from the same sample in a study of Graves' ophthalmopathy and Graves' hyperthyroidism. RNA transcripts were the source from which TCR beta CDR3 regions were amplified. Second-round multiplex PCR came after a first-round RT-PCR that employed HTBI primers. MiXCR, run by TCRdb on the multiplex PCR reads, gives a single entry per CDR3 protein. The data show over a million distinct CDR3 sequences, roughly 35% seen once. The specimen was peripheral blood or thyroid tissue (not recorded which). The receptors originated from an adult man with Graves' hyperthyroidism.

This clonotype was counted many times. This rearrangement joins TRBV7-6 to TRBJ1-5; 8 bases are shared with TRBD1. CDR1 is SGHVS, CDR2 FNYEAQ, per germline. J lost 9 bases, V lost 5 bases, and 9 bases had no gene match. The CDR3 runs to 14 residues. CDR3 nucleotide sequence: TGTGCCAGCAGCCCGGGACAGGCCGGATGGCCCCAGCATTTT. Protein: CASSPGQAGWPQHF.

There are many counts of this clonotype. The V gene is TRBV7-8, the J gene TRBJ2-5, with D tentatively TRBD2 (6 bases). This CDR3 is built from 14 residues. CDR1 is SGHVS and CDR2 is FQNEAQ in the germline V gene. Trimming removed 5 bases at V and 7 bases at J, with 17 bases between. In DNA form, the CDR3 reads TGTGCCAGCAGCCCCACCCTGGGGGGTGGGACCCAGTACTTC. Translation: CASSPTLGGGTQYF.

This clonotype was counted many times. The chain uses TRBV29-1 and TRBJ2-5; D is undetermined. The CDR3 runs to 11 residues. Germline assignment: CDR1 SQVTM and CDR2 ANQGSEA. V was clipped by 6 bases and J by 7 bases, with 12 bases between them. CDR3 sequence reads: CSVLRSGTQYF. CDR3 nucleotides: TGCAGCGTCCTCAGGAGTGGGACCCAGTACTTC.

The chain employs TRBV11-2 and TRBJ1-2; D is ambiguous. V was clipped by 5 bases and J by 8 bases, with 15 bases between them. Per the germline V gene, CDR1 is SGHAT and CDR2 is FQNNGV. The CDR3 has 13 residues. CDR3 sequence (DNA): TGTGCCAGCAGCCCCTCGCCCCGAGGAGGCTACACCTTC. Translated: CASSPSPRGGYTF. Combining the CDR3 with reference TRBV11-2 and TRBJ1-2 gives the whole variable domain EAGVAQSPRYKIIEKRQSVAFWCNPISGHATLYWYQQILGQGPKLLIQFQNNGVVDDSQLPKDRFSAERLKGVDSTLKIQPAKLEDSAVYLCASSPSPRGGYTFGSGTRLTVV.

This clonotype appeared a few times. A junction boundary mismatches the germline segment, possibly from a read error. The chain joins TRBV5-1 to TRBJ2-7; weak D call: TRBD1 (6 bases). Germline CDR1 is SGHRS and CDR2 is YFSETQ. The CDR3 runs to 15 residues. Here the CDR3 reads CVSSRGHGQPYEQYF. The CDR3 DNA sequence: TGCGTCAGCAGCAGGGGTCACGGACAGCCCTACGAGCAGTACTTC.

Concerning this clonotype itself: The missing conserved phenylalanine or tryptophan at the end of this CDR3 makes a read error likely. It is unclear where the CDR3 begins or ends on the DNA, so no DNA is shown, and the CDR3 is as TCRdb lists it. V and J are TRBV10-3 and TRBJ2-1; the table's D call of TRBD1 was not tested on the DNA. The CDR3 spans 10 amino acids, including both terminal residues. The germline gives CDR1 ENHRY, CDR2 SYGVKD. This CDR3 is CAITGDQSSY.

The chain employs TRBV15 and TRBJ2-1; 11 bases are a match to TRBD2. The CDR3 length is 16 residues. V lost 1 base to trimming and J lost 6 bases; unmatched junction nucleotides: 5. CDR1 LNHNV and CDR2 YYDKDF come from the germline V gene (reference sequence). CDR3 loop: CATSRAPSGRLNEQFF. DNA for the CDR3: TGTGCCACCAGCAGAGCCCCTAGCGGGAGGCTCAATGAGCAGTTCTTC.

Ten or more counts support this clonotype. The chain carries TRBV10-3 and TRBJ2-5; D is possibly TRBD1 (8 bases). CDR1 is ENHRY, CDR2 SYGVKD, per germline. The V gene lost 8 bases and the J gene lost 2 bases, with 12 bases spanning the gap. The CDR3 loop spans 13 amino acids. CDR3 nucleotide sequence: TGTGCCATCGGGGGGGACAGGCAAGAGACCCAGTACTTC. Translating gives CAIGGDRQETQYF.

The V gene is TRBV6-1, the J gene TRBJ2-2; D possibly matches TRBD1 or TRBD2 (6 bases each). V lost 6 bases and J 4 bases, leaving 12 bases between the germline ends. Germline-derived CDR1 and CDR2 are MNHNS and SASEGT. The CDR3 spans 14 residues. CDR3 in DNA: TGTGCCAGCAGGAAACAGGGAGGCACCGGGGAGCTGTTTTTT. Amino acids: CASRKQGGTGELFF.

About this clonotype itself: One end of the junction does not line up with germline, which may come from a read error. This rearrangement joins TRBV7-2 to TRBJ2-2; D may be TRBD2 (5 bases). Germline-derived CDR1 and CDR2 are SGHTA and FQGNSA. The length of the CDR3 is 16 residues. CDR3 protein: CAGSLRPSRTTGELFF. CDR3 in DNA: TGTGCCGGCAGCTTAAGGCCTAGCCGAACCACCGGGGAGCTGTTTTTT. Full variable domain (outside the CDR3, taken from reference TRBV7-2 and TRBJ2-2): GAGVSQSPSNKVTEKGKDVELRCDPISGHTALYWYRQSLGQGLEFLIYFQGNSAPDKSGLPSDRFSAERTGGSVSTLTIQRTQQEDSAVYLCAGSLRPSRTTGELFFGEGSRLTVL.

This clonotype showed up many times. The chain employs TRBV7-8 and TRBJ1-6; D is ambiguous. V was cut by 5 bases and J by 15 bases, with 17 bases left in between. CDR1 SGHVS and CDR2 FQNEAQ come from the germline V gene. This CDR3 has 13 residues. CDR3 residues: CASSAALSGDLHF. DNA of the CDR3: TGTGCCAGCAGCGCTGCCCTAAGTGGTGACCTCCACTTT.

This clonotype was recorded many times. V usage is TRBV20-1 and J usage is TRBJ1-6; possibly TRBD1 for D (5 bases). The CDR3 is made up of 16 amino acids. Germline V gene data show CDR1 as DFQATT and CDR2 as SNEGSKA (reference sequence). Trimming took off 4 bases at V and 0 bases at J, with 13 bases between the two ends. The CDR3 nucleotides are TGCAGTGCTACGGGGGGGGAAAGCTCCTATAATTCACCCCTCCACTTT. Encoded protein: CSATGGESSYNSPLHF.

This clonotype has a count of ten or more. The CDR3, as DNA: TGTGCCAGCAGCTTAGATCTCGCTCAGACCCAGTACTTC. Translation: CASSLDLAQTQYF. The chain carries TRBV7-7 and TRBJ2-5; D not resolved. The CDR3 is 13 residues long. Trimming took 1 base from V and 6 from J, leaving 9 bases between them. The V gene's germline CDR1 is SSHAT and CDR2 FNYEAQ (reference sequence). Variable domain in full (rest from reference TRBV7-7 and TRBJ2-5): GAGVSQSPRYKVTKRGQDVTLRCDPISSHATLYWYQQALGQGPEFLTYFNYEAQPDKSGLPSDRFSAERPEGSISTLTIQRTEQRDSAMYRCASSLDLAQTQYFGPGTRLLVL.

The gene calls are TRBV10-3 and TRBJ2-2; D possibly corresponds to TRBD1 (6 bases). V gave up 4 bases and J gave up 7 bases, with 10 bases separating them. Germline lookup yields CDR1 ENHRY and CDR2 SYGVKD. This CDR3 has 13 amino acids. CDR3 loop: CAISGRGSGELFF. The CDR3 coding sequence is TGTGCCATCAGTGGCAGGGGCAGCGGGGAGCTGTTTTTT.

This clonotype was counted ten times or more. V is TRBV9 and J is TRBJ1-4; D unresolved. V was cut by 4 bases and J by 10 bases, with 14 bases left in between. CDR1 SGDLS and CDR2 YYNGEE come from the germline V gene. The CDR3 runs to 13 residues. Written as DNA, the CDR3 is TGTGCCAGCAGCCCCCTTAGTGACGGAAAACTGTTTTTT. This codes for CASSPLSDGKLFF.

V and J are TRBV20-1 and TRBJ2-2, with D possibly matching TRBD1 (5 bases). CDR1 is DFQATT, CDR2 SNEGSKA, per germline (reference sequence). The CDR3 is made up of 18 amino acids. Trimming took 0 bases from V and 0 from J, leaving 17 bases between them. Here the CDR3 DNA reads TGCAGTGCTAGAGATCGACCCAGGGATCGCGCGAACACCGGGGAGCTGTTTTTT. Its translation is CSARDRPRDRANTGELFF.

This clonotype was detected only a few times. The rearrangement uses TRBV15 and TRBJ2-3; D is undetermined. V was clipped by 8 bases and J by 3 bases, with 15 bases between them. The CDR3 has 14 amino acids. Germline V CDR1 and CDR2: LNHNV, YYDKDF (reference sequence). CDR3 loop: CATQGWTGTDTQYF. CDR3 coding DNA: TGTGCCACCCAAGGGTGGACGGGTACAGATACGCAGTATTTT.